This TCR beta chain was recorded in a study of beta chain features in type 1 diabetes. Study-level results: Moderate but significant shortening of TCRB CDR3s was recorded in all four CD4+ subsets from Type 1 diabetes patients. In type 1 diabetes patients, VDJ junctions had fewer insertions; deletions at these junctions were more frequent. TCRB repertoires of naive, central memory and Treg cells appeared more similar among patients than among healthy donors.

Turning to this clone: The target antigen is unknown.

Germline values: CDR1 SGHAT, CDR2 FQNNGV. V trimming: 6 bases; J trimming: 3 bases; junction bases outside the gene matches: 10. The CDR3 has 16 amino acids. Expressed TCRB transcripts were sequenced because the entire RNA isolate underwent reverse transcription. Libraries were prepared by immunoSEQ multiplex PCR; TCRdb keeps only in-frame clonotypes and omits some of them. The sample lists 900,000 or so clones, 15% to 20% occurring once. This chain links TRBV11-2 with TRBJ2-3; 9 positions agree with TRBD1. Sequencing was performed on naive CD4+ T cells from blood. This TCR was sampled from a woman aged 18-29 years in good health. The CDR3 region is CASSRKQGATTDTQYF. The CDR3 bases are TGTGCCAGCAGTCGTAAACAGGGGGCTACGACAGATACGCAGTATTTT.